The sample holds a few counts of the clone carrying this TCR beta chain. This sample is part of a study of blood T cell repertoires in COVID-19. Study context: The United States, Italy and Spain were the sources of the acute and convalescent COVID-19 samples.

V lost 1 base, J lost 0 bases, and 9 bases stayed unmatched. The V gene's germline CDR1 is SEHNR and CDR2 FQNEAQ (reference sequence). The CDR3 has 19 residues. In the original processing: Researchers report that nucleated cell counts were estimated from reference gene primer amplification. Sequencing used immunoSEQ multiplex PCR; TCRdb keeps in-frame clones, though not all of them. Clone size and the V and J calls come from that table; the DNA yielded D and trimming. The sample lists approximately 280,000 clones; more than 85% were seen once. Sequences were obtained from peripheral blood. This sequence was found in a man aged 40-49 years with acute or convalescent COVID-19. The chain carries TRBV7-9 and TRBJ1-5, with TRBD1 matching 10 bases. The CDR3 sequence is CASSLGMGQGPDSNQPQHF. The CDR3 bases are TGTGCCAGCAGCTTAGGGATGGGACAGGGGCCGGATAGCAATCAGCCCCAGCATTTT.